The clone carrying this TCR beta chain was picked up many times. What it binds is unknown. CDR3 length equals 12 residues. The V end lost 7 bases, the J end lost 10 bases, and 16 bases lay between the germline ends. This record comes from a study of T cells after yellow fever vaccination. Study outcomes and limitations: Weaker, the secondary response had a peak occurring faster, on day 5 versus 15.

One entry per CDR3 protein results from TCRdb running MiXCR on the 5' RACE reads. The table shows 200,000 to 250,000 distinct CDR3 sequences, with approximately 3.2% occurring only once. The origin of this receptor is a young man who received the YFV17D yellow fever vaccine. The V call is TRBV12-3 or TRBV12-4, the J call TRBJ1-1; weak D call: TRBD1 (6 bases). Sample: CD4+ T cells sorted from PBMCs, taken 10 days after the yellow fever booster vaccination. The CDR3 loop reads CASIPIRGGAFF. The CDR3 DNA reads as TGTGCCAGCATCCCTATCAGGGGAGGAGCTTTCTTT.